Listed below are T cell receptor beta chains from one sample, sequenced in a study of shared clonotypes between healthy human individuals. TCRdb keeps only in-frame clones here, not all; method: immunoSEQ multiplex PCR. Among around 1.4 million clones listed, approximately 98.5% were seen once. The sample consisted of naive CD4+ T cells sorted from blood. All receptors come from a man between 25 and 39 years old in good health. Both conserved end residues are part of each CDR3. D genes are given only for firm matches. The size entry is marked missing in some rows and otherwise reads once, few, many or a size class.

TGTGCCAGTAGCTACTCGGGAGGTTCTGAAAAACTGTTTTTT CASSYSGGSEKLFF - - TRBJ1-4 TRBV19
TGTGCCAGCGGGGGGACAGTCCCTTCAGGTCGCCAGTACTTC CASGGTVPSGRQYF - - TRBJ2-5 TRBV9
TGTGCCAGCAGCTTGCACCGGGACTGGGGAGTGAGAGGACCGAACAATGAGCAGTTCTTC CASSLHRDWGVRGPNNEQFF - - TRBJ2-1 TRBV5-8
TGTGCCAGCTCACCGCCTAGCGGGAGGGGGCATGAGCAGTTCTTC CASSPPSGRGHEQFF - TRBD2 TRBJ2-1 TRBV18
TGTGCCAGCAGCTTGTTTATTGGGGAAGCCTACAATGAGCAGTTCTTC CASSLFIGEAYNEQFF once - TRBJ2-1 TRBV5-4
TGTGCCAGCAGCCCCCGGGACTACTCCTACAATGAGCAGTTCTTC CASSPRDYSYNEQFF - TRBD2 TRBJ2-1 TRBV7-6
TGCAGCGTTGAAGGCGGGGCGGGCGAAAAACTGTTTTTT CSVEGGAGEKLFF - - TRBJ1-4 TRBV29-1
TGTGCCACCAGCAGACACCAAACAGGGGTGTATGGCTACACCTTC CATSRHQTGVYGYTF - TRBD1 TRBJ1-2 TRBV15
TGTGCCAGCAGCTTAGGGGTAGTGATGAACACTGAAGCTTTCTTT CASSLGVVMNTEAFF - - TRBJ1-1 TRBV11-2
TGTGCCAGCAGCCCCCGTGCCAGGGGAAGGACCGGGGAGCTGTTTTTT CASSPRARGRTGELFF - - TRBJ2-2 TRBV4-2
TGCAGCGAACTATACGCTTCTAGCGGACTCTCCTACGAGCAGTACTTC CSELYASSGLSYEQYF - TRBD2 TRBJ2-7 TRBV29-1
TGTGCCAGCAGGGGAGGTACCAGCACAGATACGCAGTATTTT CASRGGTSTDTQYF once - TRBJ2-3 TRBV2
TGTGCCAGCAAGAGGGGGCGACTCTATGGCTACACCTTC CASKRGRLYGYTF - TRBD1 TRBJ1-2 TRBV6-5
TGTGCCAGCAGTGTAAAAACCGGGCGCGGAAACTATGGCTACACCTTC CASSVKTGRGNYGYTF - - TRBJ1-2 TRBV2
TGTGCCAGCAGTTTTAGCGGGAGGGCTTCCTACGAGCAGTACTTC CASSFSGRASYEQYF - TRBD2 TRBJ2-7 TRBV6-5
TGTGCCAGCAGTTTCACAGATACGCAGTATTTT CASSFTDTQYF - - TRBJ2-3 TRBV2
TGCGCCAGCAGCTCCACTAGCGGGAGCTACGAGCAGTACTTC CASSSTSGSYEQYF - TRBD2 TRBJ2-7 TRBV5-1
TGTGCCAGCAGCGAGGGACTAGCGGGAGTCTCCGAGCAGTACTTC CASSEGLAGVSEQYF - TRBD2 TRBJ2-7 TRBV9
TGCGCCAGCAGCTTGTGGTCCAGGACCGGGACTAGCGGACCGGGAACCCAGTACTTC CASSLWSRTGTSGPGTQYF once TRBD2 TRBJ2-5 TRBV5-1
TGTGCCAGCAGCCTGTGGGACAGTCCCTACGAGCAGTACTTC CASSLWDSPYEQYF - TRBD1 TRBJ2-7 TRBV28
TGTGCCTGGAGTGCGTCCCCGGGGCCCCCCAATCAGCCCCAGCATTTT CAWSASPGPPNQPQHF once - TRBJ1-5 TRBV30
TGTGCCAGCAGCTCGCCACGGGGGAGCGACACCGGGGAGCTGTTTTTT CASSSPRGSDTGELFF once - TRBJ2-2 TRBV5-6
TGTGCCAGCAGCGTAGGAGGGAGGCCTTCCTACAATGAGCAGTTCTTC CASSVGGRPSYNEQFF - - TRBJ2-1 TRBV9
TGCGCCAGCAGCCAGCTCTGGGGGACTAGTGGGGCGGAGCAGTTCTTC CASSQLWGTSGAEQFF - TRBD2 TRBJ2-1 TRBV4-3
TGTGCCAGCAGCTTATTTTCTAGGGGGACAGGAGTTCACACAGATACGCAGTATTTT CASSLFSRGTGVHTDTQYF - TRBD1 TRBJ2-3 TRBV7-3
TGCGCCAGCAGCTTGGGCTCCTACAATGAGCAGTTCTTC CASSLGSYNEQFF - - TRBJ2-1 TRBV5-1